This T cell receptor beta chain originates from a study of vaccination and CD4 T cells after COVID-19. Study-level information: Two Hispanic individuals were among six male and four female convalescent patients. The study, taken as a whole, reports: Relatively few convalescent patients were studied; early post-infection timepoints were not included.

Regarding treatment: approximately nine-day PBMC culture with coronavirus spike peptide pools or control peptides (ViraFEST assay). Both day 3 and day 7 involved replacing half of the medium with fresh IL-2 medium. Regarding this clonotype: No antigen is known for it.

CD4+ T cells that had been cultured provided DNA sequenced with the Oncomine TCR Beta short-read assay. TCRdb fed the PCR reads into MiXCR, producing one record per CDR3 protein. The sample includes roughly 24,000 distinct CDR3 sequences, approximately 37% seen only once; the top ten take 11%. The sequenced sample was CD4+ T cells from blood, cultured in vitro. The sequence was collected from a human donor who had recovered from COVID-19.

The chain's CDR3 is CSARDPGQGAHSEQYF. CDR3 coding DNA: TGCAGTGCTAGAGACCCGGGACAGGGGGCGCATTCCGAGCAGTACTTC. The gene calls are TRBV20-1 and TRBJ2-7; 12 bases match TRBD1. The V segment lost 0 bases and the J segment 6 bases; nucleotides outside the gene matches: 9. The germline V gene has CDR1 DFQATT and CDR2 SNEGSKA (reference sequence). The CDR3 spans 16 residues.